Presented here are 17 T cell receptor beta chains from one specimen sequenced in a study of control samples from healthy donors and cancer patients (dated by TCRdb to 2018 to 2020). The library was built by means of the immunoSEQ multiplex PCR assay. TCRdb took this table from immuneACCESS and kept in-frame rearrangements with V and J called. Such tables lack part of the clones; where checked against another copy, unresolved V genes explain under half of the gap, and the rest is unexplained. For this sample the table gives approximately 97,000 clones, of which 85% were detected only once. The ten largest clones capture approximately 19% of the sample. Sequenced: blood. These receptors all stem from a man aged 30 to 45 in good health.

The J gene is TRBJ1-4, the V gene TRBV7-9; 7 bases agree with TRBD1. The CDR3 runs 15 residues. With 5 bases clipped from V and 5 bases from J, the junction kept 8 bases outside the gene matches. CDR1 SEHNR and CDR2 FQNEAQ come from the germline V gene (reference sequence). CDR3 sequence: CASSPRTGQNEKLFF. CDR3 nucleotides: TGTGCCAGCAGCCCGCGGACAGGCCAAAATGAAAAACTGTTTTTT. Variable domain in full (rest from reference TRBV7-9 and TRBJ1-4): DTGVSQNPRHKITKRGQNVTFRCDPISEHNRLYWYRQTLGQGPEFLTYFQNEAQLEKSRLLSDRFSAERPKGSFSTLEIQRTEQGDSAMYLCASSPRTGQNEKLFFGSGTQLSVL.

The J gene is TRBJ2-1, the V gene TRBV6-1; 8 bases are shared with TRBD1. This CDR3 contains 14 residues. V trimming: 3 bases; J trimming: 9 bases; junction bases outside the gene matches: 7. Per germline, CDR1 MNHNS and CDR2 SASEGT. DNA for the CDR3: TGTGCCAGCAGTGATCAACAGGGGGTCAGTGAGCAGTTCTTC. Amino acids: CASSDQQGVSEQFF.

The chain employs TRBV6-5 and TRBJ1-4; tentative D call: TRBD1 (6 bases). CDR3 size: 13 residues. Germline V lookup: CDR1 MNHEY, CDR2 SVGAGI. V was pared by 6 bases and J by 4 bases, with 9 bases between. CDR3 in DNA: TGTGCCAGCAGGCAGGACAGTAATGAAAAACTGTTTTTT. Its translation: CASRQDSNEKLFF.

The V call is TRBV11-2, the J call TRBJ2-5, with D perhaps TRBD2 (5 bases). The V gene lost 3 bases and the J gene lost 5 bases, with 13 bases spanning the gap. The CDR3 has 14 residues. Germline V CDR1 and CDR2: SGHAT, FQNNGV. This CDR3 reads CASSFGLTGETQYF. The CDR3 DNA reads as TGTGCCAGCAGCTTTGGACTGACGGGGGAGACCCAGTACTTC.

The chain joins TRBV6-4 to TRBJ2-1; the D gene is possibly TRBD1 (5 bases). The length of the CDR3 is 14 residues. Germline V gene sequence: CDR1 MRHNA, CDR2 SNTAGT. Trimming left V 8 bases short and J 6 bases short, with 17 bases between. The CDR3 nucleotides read TGTGCCAGCTCAGGTGTGCAGGGAAGCAATGAGCAGTTCTTC. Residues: CASSGVQGSNEQFF.

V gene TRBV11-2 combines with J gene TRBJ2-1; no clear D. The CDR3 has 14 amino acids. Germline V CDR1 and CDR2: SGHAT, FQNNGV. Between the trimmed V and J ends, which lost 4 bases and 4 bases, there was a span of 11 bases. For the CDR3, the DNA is TGTGCCAGCAGCTACGAGCTGGAATACAATGAGCAGTTCTTC. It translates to CASSYELEYNEQFF.

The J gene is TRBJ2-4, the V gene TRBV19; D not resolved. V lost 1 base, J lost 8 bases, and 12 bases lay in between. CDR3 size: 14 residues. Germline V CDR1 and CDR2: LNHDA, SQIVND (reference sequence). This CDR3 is CASSIVTDMDIQYF. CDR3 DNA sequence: TGTGCCAGTAGTATAGTCACAGATATGGACATTCAGTACTTC.

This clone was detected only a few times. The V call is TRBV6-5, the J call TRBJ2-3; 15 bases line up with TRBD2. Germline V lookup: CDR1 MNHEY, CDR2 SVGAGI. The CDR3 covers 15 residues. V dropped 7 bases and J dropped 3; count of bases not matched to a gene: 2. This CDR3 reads CASIGLAGGTDTQYF. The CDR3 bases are TGTGCCAGCATCGGACTAGCGGGGGGGACAGATACGCAGTATTTT.

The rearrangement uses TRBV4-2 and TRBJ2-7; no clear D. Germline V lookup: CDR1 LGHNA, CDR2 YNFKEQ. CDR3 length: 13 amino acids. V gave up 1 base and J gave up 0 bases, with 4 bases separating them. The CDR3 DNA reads TGTGCCAGCAGCCAAGCCTCCTCCTACGAGCAGTACTTC. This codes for CASSQASSYEQYF.

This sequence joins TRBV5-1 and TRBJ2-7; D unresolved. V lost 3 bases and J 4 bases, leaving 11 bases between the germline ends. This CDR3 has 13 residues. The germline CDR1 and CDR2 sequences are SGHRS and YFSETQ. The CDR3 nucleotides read TGCGCCAGCAGCTCTCCCAATCTTTACGAGCAGTACTTC. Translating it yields CASSSPNLYEQYF.

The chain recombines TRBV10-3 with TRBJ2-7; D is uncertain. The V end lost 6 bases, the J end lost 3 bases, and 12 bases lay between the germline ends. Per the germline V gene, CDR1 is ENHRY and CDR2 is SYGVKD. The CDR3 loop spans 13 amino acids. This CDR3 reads CAISHSEFYEQYF. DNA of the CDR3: TGTGCCATCAGCCACAGTGAATTCTACGAGCAGTACTTC.

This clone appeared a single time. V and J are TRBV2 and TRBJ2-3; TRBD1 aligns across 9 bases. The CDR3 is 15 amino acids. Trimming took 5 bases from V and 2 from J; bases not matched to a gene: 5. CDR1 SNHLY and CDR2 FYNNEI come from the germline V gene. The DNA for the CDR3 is TGTGCCAGCAGTAGGGACAGGGTCCTCACAGATACGCAGTATTTT. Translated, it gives CASSRDRVLTDTQYF.

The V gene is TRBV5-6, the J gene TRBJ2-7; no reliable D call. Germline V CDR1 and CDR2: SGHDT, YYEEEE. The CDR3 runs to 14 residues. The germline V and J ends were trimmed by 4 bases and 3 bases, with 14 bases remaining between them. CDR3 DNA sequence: TGTGCCAGCAGCCAAACCGGGCAGTACTACGAGCAGTACTTC. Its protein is CASSQTGQYYEQYF.

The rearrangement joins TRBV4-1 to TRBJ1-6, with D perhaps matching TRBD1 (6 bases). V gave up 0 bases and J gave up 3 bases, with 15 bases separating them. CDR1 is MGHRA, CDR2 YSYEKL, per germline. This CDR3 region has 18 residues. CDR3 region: CASSQDTTGSIYNSPLHF. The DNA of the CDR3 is TGCGCCAGCAGCCAAGACACTACAGGGTCTATCTATAATTCACCCCTCCACTTT.

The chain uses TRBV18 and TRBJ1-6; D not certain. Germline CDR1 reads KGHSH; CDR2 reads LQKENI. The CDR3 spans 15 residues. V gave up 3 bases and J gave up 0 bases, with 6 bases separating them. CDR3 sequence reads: CASSPGNSYNSPLHF. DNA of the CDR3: TGTGCCAGCTCACCCGGGAACTCCTATAATTCACCCCTCCACTTT.

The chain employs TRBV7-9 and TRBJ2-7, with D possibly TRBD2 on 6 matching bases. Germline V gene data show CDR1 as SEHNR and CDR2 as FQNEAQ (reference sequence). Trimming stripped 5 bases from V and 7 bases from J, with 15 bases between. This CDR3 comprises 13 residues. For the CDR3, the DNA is TGTGCCAGCAGCAGGGACGGGACTTATGAGCAGTACTTC. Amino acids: CASSRDGTYEQYF.

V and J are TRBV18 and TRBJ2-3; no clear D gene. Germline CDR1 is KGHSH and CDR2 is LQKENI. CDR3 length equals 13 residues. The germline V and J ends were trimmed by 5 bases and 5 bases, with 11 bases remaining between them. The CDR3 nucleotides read TGTGCCAGCTCATTATTGGCATTAGATACGCAGTATTTT. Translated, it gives CASSLLALDTQYF.